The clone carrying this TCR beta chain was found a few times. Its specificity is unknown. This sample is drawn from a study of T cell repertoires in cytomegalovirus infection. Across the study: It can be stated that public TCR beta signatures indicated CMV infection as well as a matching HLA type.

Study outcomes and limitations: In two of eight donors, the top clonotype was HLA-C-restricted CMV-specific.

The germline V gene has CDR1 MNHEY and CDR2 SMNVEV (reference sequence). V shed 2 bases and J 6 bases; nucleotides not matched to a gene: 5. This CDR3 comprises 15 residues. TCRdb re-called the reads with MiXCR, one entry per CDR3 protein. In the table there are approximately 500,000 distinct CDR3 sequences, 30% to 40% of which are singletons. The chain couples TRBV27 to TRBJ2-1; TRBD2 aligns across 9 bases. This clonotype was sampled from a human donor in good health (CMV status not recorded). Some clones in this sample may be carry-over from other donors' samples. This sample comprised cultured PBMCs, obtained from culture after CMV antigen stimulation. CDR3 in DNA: TGTGCCAGCAGTTTAGGAGCGGGAGGACTCAATGAGCAGTTCTTC. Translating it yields CASSLGAGGLNEQFF.